This entry features one T cell receptor (beta chain) sequence. Antigen: not known. TCRdb keeps only in-frame clones here, not all; method: immunoSEQ multiplex PCR. The table lists under 9,500 clones, approximately 74% of them singletons. These data belong to a study of graft-versus-host responses after intestinal transplantation. Study-wide points: GvH clones surfaced in recipient marrow, some emerging earlier in ileum or blood. Levels of circulating GvH clones at their peak were associated with early post-transplant HvG declines.

V was shortened by 8 bases and J by 5 bases, with 12 bases between the two germline ends. The CDR3 sequence is 12 residues long. From germline, CDR1 is MNHEY and CDR2 SVGAGI. Intraepithelial and lamina propria lymphocytes were freed from processed graft tissue. This chain joins TRBV6-5 and TRBJ2-5; D remains unclear. Source: ileum tissue, taken approximately 490 days after intestinal transplant. The sequence was collected from a human patient who received an intestinal transplant, so some T cells may come from the graft donor. Written as DNA, the CDR3 is TGTGCCAGCGGTGGCAGACGGGAGACCCAGTACTTC. Its translation is CASGGRRETQYF.